The text below deals with one T cell receptor beta chain. This sample is drawn from a study of CD8 T cells in Susac syndrome. Trimming stripped 6 bases from V and 4 bases from J, with 28 bases between. The V gene's germline CDR1 is MNHNS and CDR2 SASEGT. The CDR3 is made up of 18 amino acids. The authors reverse transcribed roughly 0.5 to 1 ug RNA with random hexamers. From the immunoSEQ multiplex PCR reads, TCRdb called clonotypes with MiXCR, one entry per CDR3 protein. The data contain over 350,000 distinct CDR3 sequences, around 83% of them singletons. CD8+ and CD4+ T cells circulating in blood were sequenced for TCR beta. Included as multiple sclerosis controls were treatment-naive patients who had stable or active relapsing-remitting disease.

The specimen was CD8+ T cells from PBMCs. This sequence joins TRBV6-1 and TRBJ2-7; possibly TRBD2 for D (5 bases). The sequence was obtained from a human donor with multiple sclerosis. Written as DNA, the CDR3 is TGTGCCAGCAGGGAGGCCCTCCTTGCCGGGATTAATGTTTACGAGCAGTACTTC. It specifies CASREALLAGINVYEQYF.